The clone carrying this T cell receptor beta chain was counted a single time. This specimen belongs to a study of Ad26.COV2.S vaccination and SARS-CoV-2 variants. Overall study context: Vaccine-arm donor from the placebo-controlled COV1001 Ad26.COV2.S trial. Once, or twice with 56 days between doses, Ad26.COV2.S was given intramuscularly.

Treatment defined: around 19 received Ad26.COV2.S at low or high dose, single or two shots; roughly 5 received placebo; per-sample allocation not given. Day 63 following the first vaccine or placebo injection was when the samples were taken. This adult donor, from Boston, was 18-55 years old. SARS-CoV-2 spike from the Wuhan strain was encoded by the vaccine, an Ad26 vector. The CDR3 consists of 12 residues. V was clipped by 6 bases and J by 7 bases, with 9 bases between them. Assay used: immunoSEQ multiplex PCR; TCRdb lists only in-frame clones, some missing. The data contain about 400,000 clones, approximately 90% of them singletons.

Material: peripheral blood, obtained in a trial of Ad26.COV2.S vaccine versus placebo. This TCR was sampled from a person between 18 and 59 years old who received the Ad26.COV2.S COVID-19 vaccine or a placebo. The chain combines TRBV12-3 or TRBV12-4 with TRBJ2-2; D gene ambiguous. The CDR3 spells CASSEVVGELFF. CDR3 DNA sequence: TGTGCCAGCAGCGAGGTTGTCGGGGAGCTGTTTTTT.